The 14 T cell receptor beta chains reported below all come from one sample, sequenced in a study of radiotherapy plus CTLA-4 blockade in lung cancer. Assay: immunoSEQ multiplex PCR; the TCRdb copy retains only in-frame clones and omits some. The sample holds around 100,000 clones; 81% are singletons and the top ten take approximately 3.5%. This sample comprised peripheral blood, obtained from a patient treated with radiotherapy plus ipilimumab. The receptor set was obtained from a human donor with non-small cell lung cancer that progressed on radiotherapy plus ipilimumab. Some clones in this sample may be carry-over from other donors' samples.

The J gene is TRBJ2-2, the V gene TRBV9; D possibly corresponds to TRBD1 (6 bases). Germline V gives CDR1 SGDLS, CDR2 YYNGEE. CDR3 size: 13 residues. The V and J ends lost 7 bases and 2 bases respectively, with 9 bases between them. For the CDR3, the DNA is TGTGCCAGCTCGACAGGAAACACCGGGGAGCTGTTTTTT. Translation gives CASSTGNTGELFF.

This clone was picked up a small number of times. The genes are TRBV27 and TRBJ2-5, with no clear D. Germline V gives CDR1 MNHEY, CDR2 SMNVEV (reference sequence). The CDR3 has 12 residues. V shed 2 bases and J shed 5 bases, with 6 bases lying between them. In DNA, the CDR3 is TGTGCCAGCAGTTTAGTGGGTGAGACCCAGTACTTC. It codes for CASSLVGETQYF.

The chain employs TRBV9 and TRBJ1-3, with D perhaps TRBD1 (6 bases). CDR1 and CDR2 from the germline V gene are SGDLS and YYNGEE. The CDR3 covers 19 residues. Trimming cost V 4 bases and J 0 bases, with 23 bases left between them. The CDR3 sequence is CASSNPSLWNRDSGNTIYF. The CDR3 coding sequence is TGTGCCAGCAGCAATCCCTCCCTTTGGAACAGGGACTCTGGAAACACCATATATTTT.

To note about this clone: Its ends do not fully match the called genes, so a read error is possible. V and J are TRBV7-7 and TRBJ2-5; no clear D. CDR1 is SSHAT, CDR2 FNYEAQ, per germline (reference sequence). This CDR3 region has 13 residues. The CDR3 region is CASSSEAKETQYF. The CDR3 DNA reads TGTGCTAGCAGCTCAGAGGCGAAAGAGACCCAGTACTTC.

In DNA form, the CDR3 reads TGTGCCAGCAGCTTAGATAAGGGCAGCTTCTACACCGGGGAGCTGTTTTTT. It is translated as CASSLDKGSFYTGELFF. The V gene is TRBV11-3, the J gene TRBJ2-2, with D uncertain. In germline, CDR1 is SGHNT, CDR2 YENEEA. The length of the CDR3 is 17 residues. Trimming removed 0 bases from V and 3 bases from J, with 14 bases in between. The whole variable domain, remainder taken from reference TRBV11-3 and TRBJ2-2, is EAGVVQSPRYKIIEKKQPVAFWCNPISGHNTLYWYLQNLGQGPELLIRYENEEAVDDSQLPKDRFSAERLKGVDSTLKIQPAELGDSAVYLCASSLDKGSFYTGELFFGEGSRLTVL.

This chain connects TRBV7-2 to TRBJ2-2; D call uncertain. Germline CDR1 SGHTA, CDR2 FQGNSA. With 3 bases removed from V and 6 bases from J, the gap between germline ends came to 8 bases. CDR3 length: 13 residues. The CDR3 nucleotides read TGTGCCAGCAGCTTTTTCGAGTCCGGGGAGCTGTTTTTT. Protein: CASSFFESGELFF. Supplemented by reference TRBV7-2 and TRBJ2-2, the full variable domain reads GAGVSQSPSNKVTEKGKDVELRCDPISGHTALYWYRQSLGQGLEFLIYFQGNSAPDKSGLPSDRFSAERTGGSVSTLTIQRTQQEDSAVYLCASSFFESGELFFGEGSRLTVL.

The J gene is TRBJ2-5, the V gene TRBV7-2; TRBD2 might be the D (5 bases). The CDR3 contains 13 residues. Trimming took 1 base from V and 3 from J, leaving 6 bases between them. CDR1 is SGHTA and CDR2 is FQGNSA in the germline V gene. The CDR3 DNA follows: TGTGCCAGCAGCTTAGAAGCGGAAGAGACCCAGTACTTC. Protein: CASSLEAEETQYF.

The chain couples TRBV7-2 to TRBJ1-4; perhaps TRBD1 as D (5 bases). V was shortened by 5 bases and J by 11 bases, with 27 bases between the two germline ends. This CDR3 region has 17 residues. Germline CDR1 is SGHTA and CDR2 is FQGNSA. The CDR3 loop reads CASSPAIGGPAGGKLFF. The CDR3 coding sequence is TGTGCCAGCAGCCCGGCCATCGGAGGGCCCGCCGGGGGTAAACTGTTTTTT.

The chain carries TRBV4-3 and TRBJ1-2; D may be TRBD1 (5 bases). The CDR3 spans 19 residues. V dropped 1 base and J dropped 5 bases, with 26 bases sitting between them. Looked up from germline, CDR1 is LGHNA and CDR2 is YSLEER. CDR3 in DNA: TGCGCCAGCAGCCAAGGGCCTTCGACGAGGGGCCCGATGGGATATGGCTACACCTTC. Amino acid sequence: CASSQGPSTRGPMGYGYTF.

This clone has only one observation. This CDR3 is CASSLRRDQPQHF. As DNA, the CDR3 is TGTGCCAGCAGCTTAAGAAGAGATCAGCCCCAGCATTTT. The rearrangement links TRBV11-2 to TRBJ1-5; no firm D call. CDR1 is SGHAT, CDR2 FQNNGV, per germline. This CDR3 is built from 13 residues. The ends were cut back, 2 bases at V and 5 bases at J, with 7 bases in the middle.

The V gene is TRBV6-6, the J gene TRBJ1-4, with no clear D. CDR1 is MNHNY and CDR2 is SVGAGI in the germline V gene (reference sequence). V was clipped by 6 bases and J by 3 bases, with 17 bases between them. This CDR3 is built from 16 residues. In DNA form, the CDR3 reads TGTGCCAGCAGGCACAGCCCCGTGAGGGCTAATGAAAAACTGTTTTTT. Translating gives CASRHSPVRANEKLFF.

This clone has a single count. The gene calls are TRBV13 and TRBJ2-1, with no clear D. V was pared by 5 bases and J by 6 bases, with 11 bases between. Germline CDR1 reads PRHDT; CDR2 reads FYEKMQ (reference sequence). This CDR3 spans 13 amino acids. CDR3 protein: CASSLPRVNEQFF. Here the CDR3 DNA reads TGTGCCAGCAGCCTCCCCCGGGTCAATGAGCAGTTCTTC.

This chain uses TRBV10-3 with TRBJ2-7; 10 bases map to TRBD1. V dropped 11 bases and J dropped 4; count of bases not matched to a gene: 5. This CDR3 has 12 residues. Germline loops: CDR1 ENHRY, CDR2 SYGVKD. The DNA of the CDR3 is TGTGCCGCCTGGGGACAGGGGTACGAGCAGTACTTC. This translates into CAAWGQGYEQYF.

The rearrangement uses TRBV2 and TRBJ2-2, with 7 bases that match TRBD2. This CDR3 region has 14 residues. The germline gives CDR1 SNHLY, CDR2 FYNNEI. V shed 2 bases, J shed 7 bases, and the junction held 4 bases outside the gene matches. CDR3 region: CASSERGVGGELFF. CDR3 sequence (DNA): TGTGCCAGCAGTGAACGGGGGGTAGGCGGGGAGCTGTTTTTT.